Reported below is one TCR beta chain. What it binds is unknown. Repertoires were generated with immunoSEQ multiplex PCR, while TCRdb's copy carries only in-frame clones and drops some. The sample comprises 60,000 to 70,000 clones, less than 85% of which are singletons, and almost 0.55% rests with the top ten. The sort gate was single viable CD3+CD4+CD8-CD45RO+ cells for memory CD4+ T cells. This CDR3 contains 14 residues. Germline values: CDR1 GTSNPN, CDR2 SVGIG (reference sequence). V was pared by 3 bases and J by 2 bases, with 4 bases of the junction left unmatched. The data belong to a study of memory CD4+ T cells and cytomegalovirus serostatus. On the study more broadly: This sample comes from healthy Belgian adults, several CMV seropositive, around 26 seronegative. Study-wide points: Of about 150 reported CMV TCRbeta sequences, some 70 were found in memory CD4+ repertoires.

The V gene is TRBV30, the J gene TRBJ2-7; 10 positions agree with TRBD2. The specimen sequenced was memory CD4+ T cells from blood. This sequence originates from an adult in good health and CMV-seronegative. Some clones in this sample may be carry-over from other donors' samples. CDR3 in DNA: TGTGCCTGGAGCAGGACTAGCGGCCCCTACGAGCAGTACTTC. Amino acid sequence: CAWSRTSGPYEQYF. The whole variable domain, remainder taken from reference TRBV30 and TRBJ2-7, is SQTIHQWPATLVQPVGSPLSLECTVEGTSNPNLYWYRQAAGRGLQLLFYSVGIGQISSEVPQNLSASRPQDRQFILSSKKLLLSDSGFYLCAWSRTSGPYEQYFGPGTRLTVT.